These 10 T cell receptor beta chains were sequenced from one sample in a study of beta chain features in type 1 diabetes. The study's findings and limits: Among patients with Type 1 diabetes, TCRB CDR3s were moderately but significantly shorter in every one of the four CD4+ subsets.

Sequencing targeted expressed TCRB transcripts, as all isolated RNA had been reverse transcribed. Clones were read by immunoSEQ multiplex PCR, and TCRdb kept only the in-frame ones, dropping some. The table has 120,000 or so clones, 15% to 20% seen once; the top ten hold 2% to 3%. No antigen has been identified for these receptors. The sequencing sample was made of central memory CD4+ T cells from blood. These receptors were obtained from a man younger than 35 with type 1 diabetes.

Regarding this clone: A read error is likely, as this CDR3 ends without the conserved phenylalanine or tryptophan. It is unclear where the CDR3 begins or ends on the DNA, so no DNA is shown, and the CDR3 is as TCRdb lists it. V gene TRBV2 combines with J gene TRBJ1-4. Inclusive of both ends, the CDR3 amounts to 11 amino acids. CDR1 and CDR2 from the germline V gene are SNHLY and FYNNEI. CDR3 amino acids: CASSESATQSI.

This clone occurred a few times. V usage is TRBV29-1 and J usage is TRBJ1-2; possibly TRBD1 for D (5 bases). CDR3 size: 11 residues. Germline-derived CDR1 and CDR2 are SQVTM and ANQGSEA. Trimming cost V 6 bases and J 6 bases, with 11 bases left between them. CDR3 region: CSVAGRNGYTF. Written as DNA, the CDR3 is TGCAGCGTAGCAGGGAGGAATGGCTACACCTTC. The entire variable domain, with the rest obtained from reference TRBV29-1 and TRBJ1-2, is as follows: SAVISQKPSRDICQRGTSLTIQCQVDSQVTMMFWYRQQPGQSLTLIATANQGSEATYESGFVIDKFPISRPNLTFSTLTVSNMSPEDSSIYLCSVAGRNGYTFGSGTRLTVV.

This clone was counted only a few times. The chain joins TRBV7-2 to TRBJ2-3; no definite D call. The CDR3 is 12 amino acids. V lost 5 bases, J lost 5 bases, and 8 bases lay in between. In germline, CDR1 is SGHTA, CDR2 FQGNSA. CDR3 sequence (DNA): TGTGCCAGCAGCCGCGTCGAAGATACGCAGTATTTT. Its protein is CASSRVEDTQYF.

A few counts support this clone. This chain links TRBV19 with TRBJ1-3; weak D call: TRBD1 (5 bases). Germline CDR1 and CDR2: LNHDA and SQIVND (reference sequence). The CDR3 loop spans 13 amino acids. The V end lost 3 bases, the J end lost 7 bases, and 10 bases lay between the germline ends. The CDR3 loop is CASSIRGTNTIYF. Here the CDR3 DNA reads TGTGCCAGTAGTATCCGGGGGACGAACACCATATATTTT.

V usage is TRBV5-4 and J usage is TRBJ2-7, with TRBD1 matching over 7 bases. The CDR3 is 13 residues long. Germline lookup yields CDR1 SGHNT and CDR2 YYREEE (reference sequence). Trimming took 7 bases from V and 0 from J; bases not matched to a gene: 4. CDR3 amino acids: CASGWTGSYEQYF. CDR3 coding DNA: TGTGCCAGCGGCTGGACAGGCTCCTACGAGCAGTACTTC.

This clone was seen a few times. The chain recombines TRBV27 with TRBJ2-1; D may be TRBD1 (6 bases). The V gene's germline CDR1 is MNHEY and CDR2 SMNVEV (reference sequence). The V and J ends lost 2 bases and 8 bases respectively, with 10 bases between them. This CDR3 contains 13 residues. CDR3 residues: CASSLQGLDEQFF. Here the CDR3 DNA reads TGTGCCAGCAGTTTACAGGGGTTAGATGAGCAGTTCTTC.

J is TRBJ2-1 and V is TRBV6-5, with D possibly TRBD1 on 6 matching bases. CDR3 length: 15 amino acids. Looked up from germline, CDR1 is MNHEY and CDR2 is SVGAGI. V was pared by 6 bases and J by 6 bases, with 18 bases between. The CDR3 bases are TGTGCCAGCAGCCAACCGGGACAAGAGTCCAATGAGCAGTTCTTC. Residues: CASSQPGQESNEQFF.

This chain connects TRBV5-6 to TRBJ2-5, with 7 bases lining up with TRBD2. This CDR3 contains 16 residues. V was pared by 1 base and J by 1 base, with 7 bases of the junction left unmatched. Germline CDR1 SGHDT, CDR2 YYEEEE. CDR3 nucleotide sequence: TGTGCCAGCAGCTTGAGGCGGGGGAGCCTCCAAGAGACCCAGTACTTC. Translated: CASSLRRGSLQETQYF. The full variable domain, rest sourced from reference TRBV5-6 and TRBJ2-5, is DAGVTQSPTHLIKTRGQQVTLRCSPKSGHDTVSWYQQALGQGPQFIFQYYEEEERQRGNFPDRFSGHQFPNYSSELNVNALLLGDSALYLCASSLRRGSLQETQYFGPGTRLLVL.

The chain joins TRBV7-9 to TRBJ2-7; D perhaps matches TRBD1 (7 bases). Germline values: CDR1 SEHNR, CDR2 FQNEAQ (reference sequence). There are 18 residues in the CDR3. V dropped 5 bases and J dropped 0 bases, with 23 bases sitting between them. The CDR3 DNA reads TGTGCCAGCAGCCCGATGGGGTTCGGCAGGGGGGCCTCCTACGAGCAGTACTTC. Its translation: CASSPMGFGRGASYEQYF.

The chain combines TRBV5-6 with TRBJ2-5; maybe TRBD1 (6 bases). Germline values: CDR1 SGHDT, CDR2 YYEEEE. The CDR3 extends over 15 amino acids. Between the trimmed V and J ends, which lost 1 base and 4 bases, there was a span of 14 bases. The CDR3 protein is CASSLRAGRGETQYF. The CDR3 DNA sequence: TGTGCCAGCAGCTTGAGGGCCGGCAGGGGAGAGACCCAGTACTTC.